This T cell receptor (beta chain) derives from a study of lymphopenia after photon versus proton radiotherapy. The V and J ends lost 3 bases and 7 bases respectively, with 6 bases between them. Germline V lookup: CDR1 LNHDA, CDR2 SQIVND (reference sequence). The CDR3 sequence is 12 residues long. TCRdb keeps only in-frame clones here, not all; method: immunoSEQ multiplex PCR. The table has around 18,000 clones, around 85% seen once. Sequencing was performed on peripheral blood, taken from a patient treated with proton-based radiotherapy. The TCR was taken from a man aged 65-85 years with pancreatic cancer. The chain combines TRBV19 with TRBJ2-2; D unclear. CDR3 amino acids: CASSIMVGELFF. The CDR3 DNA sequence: TGTGCCAGTAGTATCATGGTCGGGGAGCTGTTTTTT.